The entry below describes one TCR beta chain. Its antigen is currently not known. No base-level quality is on record; no much larger clone is a single base apart. The record originates from a study of patients and donors after allogeneic stem cell transplantation (dated by TCRdb to 2019 to 2021). Ends trimmed: V by 2 bases, J by 2 bases; bases unmatched to a gene: 2. The CDR3 spans 16 residues, from the cysteine through the phenylalanine. Only the CDR3 part of the read is kept: 48 bases, read in frame from the first base. For CDR1 and CDR2, the germline V gene lists LGHNA and YNFKEQ. The protocol used for the library was RT-PCR. The instrument given in TCRdb is NextSeq 550. TCRdb itself trimmed the public reads at Q25 with fastp, ran MiXCR and retained productive beta chains. Identical CDR3 proteins give one entry, which carries the most common genes and DNA. Within this sample are about a million distinct CDR3 sequences, with roughly 18% of them counted one time only. Jointly, the top ten make up 6% of the sample.

This receptor chain uses TRBV4-2 and TRBJ2-3; a stretch of 12 junction bases matches TRBD2. The sequence derives from a human donor who was either an allogeneic HSCT recipient or a stem cell or donor lymphocyte infusion donor (not recorded which). It is not recorded whose cells these are; they may come from a transplant donor. The sequencing input was blood, either unsorted or a sorted T cell fraction (not recorded which). At the DNA level, the sequence is TGTGCCAGCAGCCAACCTAGCGGGAGGGCCACAGATACGCAGTATTTT. Its amino acids are CASSQPSGRATDTQYF.